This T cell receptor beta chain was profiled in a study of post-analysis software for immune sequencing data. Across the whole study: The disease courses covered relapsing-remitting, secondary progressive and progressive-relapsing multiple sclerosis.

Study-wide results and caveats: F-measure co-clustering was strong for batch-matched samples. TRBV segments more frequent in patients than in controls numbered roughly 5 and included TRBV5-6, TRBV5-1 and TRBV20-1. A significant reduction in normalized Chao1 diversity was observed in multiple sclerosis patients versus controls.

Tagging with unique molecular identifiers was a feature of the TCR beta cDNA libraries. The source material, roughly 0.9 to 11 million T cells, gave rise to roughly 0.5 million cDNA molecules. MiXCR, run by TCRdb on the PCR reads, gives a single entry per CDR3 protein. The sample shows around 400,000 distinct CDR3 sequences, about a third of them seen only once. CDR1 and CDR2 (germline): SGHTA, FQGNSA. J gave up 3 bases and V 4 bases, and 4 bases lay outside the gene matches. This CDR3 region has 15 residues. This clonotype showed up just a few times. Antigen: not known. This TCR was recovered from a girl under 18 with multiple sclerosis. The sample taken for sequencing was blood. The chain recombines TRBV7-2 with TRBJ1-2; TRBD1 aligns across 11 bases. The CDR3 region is CASSSRDRGDYGYTF. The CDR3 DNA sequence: TGTGCCAGCAGCTCCCGGGACAGGGGGGACTATGGCTACACCTTC.